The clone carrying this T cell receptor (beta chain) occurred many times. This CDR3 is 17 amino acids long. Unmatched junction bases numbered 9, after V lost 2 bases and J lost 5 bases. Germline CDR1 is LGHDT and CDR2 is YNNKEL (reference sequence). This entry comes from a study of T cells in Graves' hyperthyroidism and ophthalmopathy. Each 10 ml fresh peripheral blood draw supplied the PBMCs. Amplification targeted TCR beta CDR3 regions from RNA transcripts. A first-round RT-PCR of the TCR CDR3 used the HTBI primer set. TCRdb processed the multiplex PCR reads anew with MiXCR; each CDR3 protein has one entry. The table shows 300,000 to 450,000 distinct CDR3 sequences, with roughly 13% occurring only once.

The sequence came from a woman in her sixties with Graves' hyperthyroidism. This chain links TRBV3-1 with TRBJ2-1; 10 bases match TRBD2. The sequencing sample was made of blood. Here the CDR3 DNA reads TGTGCCAGCAGCCAAAGTTTTAGCGGGAGGTCCCACAATGAGCAGTTCTTC. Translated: CASSQSFSGRSHNEQFF.